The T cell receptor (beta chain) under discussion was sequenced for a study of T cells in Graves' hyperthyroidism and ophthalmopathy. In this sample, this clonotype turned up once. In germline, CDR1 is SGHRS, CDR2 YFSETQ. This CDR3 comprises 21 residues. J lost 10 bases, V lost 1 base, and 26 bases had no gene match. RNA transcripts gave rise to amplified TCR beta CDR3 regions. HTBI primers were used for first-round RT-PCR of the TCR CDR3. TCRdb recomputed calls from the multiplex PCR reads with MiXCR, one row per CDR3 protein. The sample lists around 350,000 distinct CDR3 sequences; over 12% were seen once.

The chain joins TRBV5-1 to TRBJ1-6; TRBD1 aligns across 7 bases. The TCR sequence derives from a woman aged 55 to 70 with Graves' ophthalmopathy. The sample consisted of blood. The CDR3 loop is CASSLTLQGQGKDRPKSPLHF. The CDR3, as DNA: TGCGCCAGCAGCTTGACCCTACAGGGTCAGGGGAAGGACAGGCCCAAGTCACCCCTCCACTTT.